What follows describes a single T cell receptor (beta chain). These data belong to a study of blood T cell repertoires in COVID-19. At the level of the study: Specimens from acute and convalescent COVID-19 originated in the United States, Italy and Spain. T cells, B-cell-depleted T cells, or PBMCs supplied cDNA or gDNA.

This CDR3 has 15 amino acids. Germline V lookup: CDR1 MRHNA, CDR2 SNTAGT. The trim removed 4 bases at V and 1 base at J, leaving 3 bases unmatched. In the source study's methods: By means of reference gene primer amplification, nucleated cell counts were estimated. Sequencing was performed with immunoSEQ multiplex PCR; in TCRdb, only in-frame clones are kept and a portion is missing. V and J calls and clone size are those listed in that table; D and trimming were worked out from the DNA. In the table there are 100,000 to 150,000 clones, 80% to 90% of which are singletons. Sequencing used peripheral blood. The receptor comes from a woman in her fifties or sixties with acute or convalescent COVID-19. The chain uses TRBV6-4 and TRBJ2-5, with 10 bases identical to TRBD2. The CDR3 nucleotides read TGTGCCAGCAGTGGGACTAGCGGCCCCCAAGAGACCCAGTACTTC. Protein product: CASSGTSGPQETQYF.